A single T cell receptor beta chain is shown here with its context. The data were obtained in a study of blood T cell repertoires in COVID-19. Study-level information: Some COVID-19 samples were acute and others convalescent; all came from the United States, Italy and Spain. PBMCs, B-cell-depleted T cells, or T cells were the source of the cDNA or gDNA that made up the material.

In the authors' methods: For nucleated cells, counts were estimated from reference gene primer amplification. Assay used: immunoSEQ multiplex PCR; TCRdb lists only in-frame clones, some missing. That table gives V, J and clone size, and the DNA gave D and trimming. The table lists 200,000 to 300,000 clones, around 87% of them singletons. CDR1 is SGHRS and CDR2 is YFSETQ in the germline V gene. The V end was cut by 1 base, the J end by 4 bases, with 6 bases between. The CDR3 loop spans 14 amino acids. The gene calls are TRBV5-1 and TRBJ1-6, with D unclear. The receptor was derived from a woman in her forties who had recovered from COVID-19. Sequencing was performed on peripheral blood. DNA of the CDR3: TGCGCCAGCAGCTTGTGGCAGTATAATTCACCCCTCCACTTT. Protein sequence: CASSLWQYNSPLHF.